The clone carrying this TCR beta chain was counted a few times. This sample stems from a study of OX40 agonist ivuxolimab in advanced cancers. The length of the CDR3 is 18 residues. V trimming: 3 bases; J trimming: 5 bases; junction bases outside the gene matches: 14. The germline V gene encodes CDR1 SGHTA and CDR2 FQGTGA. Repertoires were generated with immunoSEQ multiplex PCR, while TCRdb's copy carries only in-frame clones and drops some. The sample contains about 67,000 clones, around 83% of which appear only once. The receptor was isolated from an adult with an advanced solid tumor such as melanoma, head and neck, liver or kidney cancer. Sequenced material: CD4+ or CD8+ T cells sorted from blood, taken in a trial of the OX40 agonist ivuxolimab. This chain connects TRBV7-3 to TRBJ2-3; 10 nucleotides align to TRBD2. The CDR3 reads CASSFSAGLAGDQDTQYF. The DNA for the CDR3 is TGTGCCAGCAGCTTTTCGGCCGGGCTAGCGGGGGATCAAGATACGCAGTATTTT.